The 31 T cell receptor beta chains below all came from one sample that was sequenced in a study of cytotoxic CD8 clonotypes in ibrutinib-treated CLL. Sequencing was performed with immunoSEQ multiplex PCR; in TCRdb, only in-frame clones are kept and a portion is missing. Of approximately 92,000 clones listed, roughly three quarters are singletons. Sequenced material: PBMCs, taken after 24 months of ibrutinib treatment. The receptors originated from a human donor with chronic lymphocytic leukemia.

The CDR3 DNA is TGCAGCGTTTCACCGCATGGACCCCCAAACACCGGGGAGCTGTTTTTT. It encodes CSVSPHGPPNTGELFF. The chain uses TRBV29-1 and TRBJ2-2; D unclear. V lost 5 bases, J lost 2 bases, and 18 bases lay in between. CDR3 size: 16 residues. Germline values: CDR1 SQVTM, CDR2 ANQGSEA.

The gene calls are TRBV11-2 and TRBJ1-2; 7 nucleotides agree with TRBD1. The CDR3 totals 13 residues. Germline V gene sequence: CDR1 SGHAT, CDR2 FQNNGV. Unmatched junction bases numbered 10, after V lost 7 bases and J lost 8 bases. Written as DNA, the CDR3 is TGTGCCAGCACTCGAGACAGGGTAGACGGCTACACCTTC. Translating it yields CASTRDRVDGYTF.

The J gene is TRBJ2-3, the V gene TRBV5-6, with D possibly matching TRBD2 (6 bases). Germline V gives CDR1 SGHDT, CDR2 YYEEEE. The CDR3 sequence is 13 residues long. Trimming shortened V by 4 bases and J by 3 bases, and 9 bases separated the two germline ends. The CDR3 bases are TGTGCCAGCAGCCGTAGCGGAACAGATACGCAGTATTTT. Amino acid sequence: CASSRSGTDTQYF.

This clone has just one count. The chain employs TRBV28 and TRBJ2-7, with TRBD2 matching over 7 bases. V gave up 6 bases and J gave up 1 base; unmatched junction bases: 21. Per germline, CDR1 MDHEN and CDR2 SYDVKM. The CDR3 has 19 residues. The CDR3, as DNA: TGTGCCAGCAGCTCCCTCGGGGGGTGGGCCGGGGACGGTTCCTACGAGCAGTACTTC. It codes for CASSSLGGWAGDGSYEQYF. The variable domain in full, with the rest retrieved from reference TRBV28 and TRBJ2-7, is DVKVTQSSRYLVKRTGEKVFLECVQDMDHENMFWYRQDPGLGLRLIYFSYDVKMKEKGDIPEGYSVSREKKERFSLILESASTNQTSMYLCASSSLGGWAGDGSYEQYFGPGTRLTVT.

This chain links TRBV6-6 with TRBJ2-3, with 10 bases matching TRBD1. The junction had 7 bases not matched to a gene; V was cut back by 7 bases and J by 3 bases. The CDR3 has 15 residues. Germline CDR1 is MNHNY and CDR2 is SVGAGI (reference sequence). The CDR3 loop is CASTTWDRGTDTQYF. The CDR3 coding sequence is TGTGCCAGCACCACATGGGACAGGGGAACAGATACGCAGTATTTT.

This chain connects TRBV4-1 to TRBJ1-1; no definite D call. The germline V gene encodes CDR1 MGHRA and CDR2 YSYEKL. The CDR3 contains 14 residues. Trimming removed 0 bases at V and 1 base at J, with 6 bases between. The CDR3 nucleotides are TGCGCCAGCAGCCAAGAGCGGGGGAACACTGAAGCTTTCTTT. This encodes CASSQERGNTEAFF.

J is TRBJ1-1 and V is TRBV11-2; D remains unclear. With 0 bases removed from V and 1 base from J, the gap between germline ends came to 21 bases. The CDR3 runs 19 residues. CDR1 and CDR2 (germline): SGHAT, FQNNGV. Written as DNA, the CDR3 is TGTGCCAGCAGCTTAGAACCCCAAGGGTTGGTTTCAGGGAACACTGAAGCTTTCTTT. It encodes CASSLEPQGLVSGNTEAFF.

The chain uses TRBV6-4 and TRBJ2-2, with D tentatively TRBD1 (5 bases). Germline CDR1 and CDR2: MRHNA and SNTAGT. The CDR3 is 13 amino acids. V dropped 6 bases and J dropped 4 bases, with 9 bases sitting between them. CDR3 nucleotide sequence: TGTGCCAGCAGCCAGGGTTCCACCGGGGAGCTGTTTTTT. This translates into CASSQGSTGELFF.

The V gene is TRBV5-4, the J gene TRBJ2-1; the D is unclear. The V gene's germline CDR1 is SGHNT and CDR2 YYREEE (reference sequence). The CDR3 has 13 amino acids. The V end lost 2 bases, the J end lost 4 bases, and 7 bases lay between the germline ends. Here the CDR3 DNA reads TGTGCCAGCAGCTTCTTACTTTACAATGAGCAGTTCTTC. Protein sequence: CASSFLLYNEQFF.

The chain recombines TRBV9 with TRBJ2-5, with D tentatively TRBD2 (6 bases). CDR1 and CDR2 (germline): SGDLS, YYNGEE. Trimming stripped 4 bases from V and 5 bases from J, with 15 bases between. The CDR3 runs to 14 residues. In DNA, the CDR3 is TGTGCCAGCAGCCTGCAGAGGGCGGGGGAGACCCAGTACTTC. Protein sequence: CASSLQRAGETQYF.

The V gene is TRBV19, the J gene TRBJ1-4; D is possibly TRBD1 (5 bases). This CDR3 comprises 13 residues. With 9 bases removed from V and 0 bases from J, the gap between germline ends came to 8 bases. Germline CDR1 LNHDA, CDR2 SQIVND (reference sequence). CDR3 DNA: TGTGCCAGCGACAGTTCAACTAATGAAAAACTGTTTTTT. It encodes CASDSSTNEKLFF.

The V call is TRBV7-9, the J call TRBJ1-1; the D gene is possibly TRBD1 (6 bases). The CDR3 length is 15 residues. V was cut by 3 bases and J by 4 bases, with 15 bases left in between. Germline CDR1 reads SEHNR; CDR2 reads FQNEAQ (reference sequence). Here the CDR3 DNA reads TGTGCCAGCAGCTTGGGTTTGGGGGCCACCACTGAAGCTTTCTTT. Amino acid sequence: CASSLGLGATTEAFF. The whole variable domain, remainder taken from reference TRBV7-9 and TRBJ1-1, is DTGVSQNPRHKITKRGQNVTFRCDPISEHNRLYWYRQTLGQGPEFLTYFQNEAQLEKSRLLSDRFSAERPKGSFSTLEIQRTEQGDSAMYLCASSLGLGATTEAFFGQGTRLTVV.

The V and J genes are TRBV9 and TRBJ1-1; D unclear. This CDR3 is 13 amino acids long. Germline V gives CDR1 SGDLS, CDR2 YYNGEE. The V gene lost 0 bases and the J gene lost 6 bases, with 9 bases spanning the gap. CDR3 sequence: CASSVGGTPEAFF. CDR3 in DNA: TGTGCCAGCAGCGTAGGGGGAACTCCTGAAGCTTTCTTT.

V usage is TRBV28 and J usage is TRBJ1-5, with 7 positions matching TRBD1. V shed 5 bases, J shed 0 bases, and the junction held 7 bases outside the gene matches. Germline assignment: CDR1 MDHEN and CDR2 SYDVKM. This CDR3 comprises 16 residues. As DNA, the CDR3 is TGTGCCAGCAGTCGCCGGGACAGCTATAGCAATCAGCCCCAGCATTTT. This sequence encodes CASSRRDSYSNQPQHF.

The V gene is TRBV14, the J gene TRBJ2-3; tentative D call: TRBD2 (8 bases). Looked up from germline, CDR1 is SGHDN and CDR2 is FVKESK. The CDR3 has 20 residues. V lost 1 base, J lost 5 bases, and 28 bases lay in between. CDR3 in DNA: TGTGCCAGCAGCCAAGGGGACAGACCGGGACTAGGATGGAGAGGAGATACGCAGTATTTT. Translated: CASSQGDRPGLGWRGDTQYF.

The chain employs TRBV6-5 and TRBJ2-4; D could derive from TRBD1 or TRBD2 (5 bases each). The CDR3 length is 15 residues. V gave up 9 bases and J gave up 0 bases, with 15 bases separating them. CDR1 is MNHEY, CDR2 SVGAGI, per germline. CDR3 nucleotides: TGTGCCAGTAAGGGACGGTATGGAGCCAAAAACATTCAGTACTTC. Its protein product is CASKGRYGAKNIQYF.

J is TRBJ1-6 and V is TRBV28; D may be TRBD1 (5 bases). V lost 4 bases and J lost 7, with 14 bases in between. Germline V gene lookup returns CDR1 MDHEN and CDR2 SYDVKM. The CDR3 has 15 residues. The CDR3 nucleotides read TGTGCCAGCAGTTCCCCGGGGGTGGGGAATTCACCCCTCCACTTT. It specifies CASSSPGVGNSPLHF.

This clone was counted a few times. This chain joins TRBV30 and TRBJ1-2; D is possibly TRBD1 (5 bases). Between the trimmed V and J ends, which lost 3 bases and 4 bases, there was a span of 9 bases. Looked up from germline, CDR1 is GTSNPN and CDR2 is SVGIG (reference sequence). CDR3 length: 12 amino acids. This CDR3 reads CAWRYQGYGYTF. CDR3 nucleotides: TGTGCCTGGAGATATCAGGGCTATGGCTACACCTTC.

V gene TRBV4-2 combines with J gene TRBJ2-7, with 7 bases that match TRBD2. This CDR3 has 17 residues. V lost 4 bases, J lost 5 bases, and 17 bases stayed unmatched. Germline V lookup: CDR1 LGHNA, CDR2 YNFKEQ. The CDR3 region has the DNA TGTGCCAGCAGCCGGGGAAGTGGGAGACTAGCCGCTCACGAGCAGTACTTC. Amino acid sequence: CASSRGSGRLAAHEQYF.

V and J are TRBV5-1 and TRBJ1-4; no clear D gene. This CDR3 region has 14 residues. From germline, CDR1 is SGHRS and CDR2 YFSETQ. The V end lost 0 bases, the J end lost 4 bases, and 7 bases lay between the germline ends. The CDR3 sequence is CASSLEPSNEKLFF. The CDR3 DNA reads as TGCGCCAGCAGCTTGGAGCCAAGTAATGAAAAACTGTTTTTT. Variable domain in full (rest from reference TRBV5-1 and TRBJ1-4): KAGVTQTPRYLIKTRGQQVTLSCSPISGHRSVSWYQQTPGQGLQFLFEYFSETQRNKGNFPGRFSGRQFSNSRSEMNVSTLELGDSALYLCASSLEPSNEKLFFGSGTQLSVL.

This CDR3 is CASSLSGAKQGVGTQYF. Written as DNA, the CDR3 is TGTGCCAGCAGTTTATCGGGGGCCAAACAGGGTGTCGGGACCCAGTACTTC. The chain recombines TRBV27 with TRBJ2-5; a weak D match, TRBD1 (6 bases). The CDR3 length is 17 residues. From germline, CDR1 is MNHEY and CDR2 SMNVEV (reference sequence). Trimming removed 0 bases from V and 7 bases from J, with 21 bases in between.

The gene calls are TRBV2 and TRBJ1-3; no clear D. This CDR3 is built from 12 residues. Looked up from germline, CDR1 is SNHLY and CDR2 is FYNNEI. V lost 4 bases and J lost 3, with 4 bases in between. CDR3 protein: CASSGVGNTIYF. The DNA of the CDR3 is TGTGCCAGCAGTGGTGTTGGAAACACCATATATTTT.

The chain recombines TRBV5-1 with TRBJ2-3; D is possibly TRBD1 (6 bases). The length of the CDR3 is 13 residues. Trimming took off 6 bases at V and 2 bases at J, with 10 bases between the two ends. Germline V gene lookup returns CDR1 SGHRS and CDR2 YFSETQ. The CDR3 loop is CASTGDITDTQYF. CDR3 bases: TGCGCCAGCACAGGGGATATCACAGATACGCAGTATTTT.

This chain links TRBV18 with TRBJ1-1, with D possibly matching TRBD1 (5 bases). Trimming removed 2 bases from V and 0 bases from J, with 10 bases in between. Looked up from germline, CDR1 is KGHSH and CDR2 is LQKENI. CDR3 size: 15 residues. The CDR3 loop reads CASSPSTGLNTEAFF. CDR3 in DNA: TGTGCCAGCTCACCATCCACGGGACTGAACACTGAAGCTTTCTTT.

Only one count was recorded for this clone. This chain links TRBV7-9 with TRBJ2-5; 8 nucleotides line up with TRBD2. This CDR3 spans 16 amino acids. V trimming: 1 base; J trimming: 5 bases; junction bases outside the gene matches: 9. From germline, CDR1 is SEHNR and CDR2 FQNEAQ (reference sequence). In nucleotides, the CDR3 is TGTGCCAGCAGCTTAGATTTAGCGGGAAGAACCGAGACCCAGTACTTC. Its translation: CASSLDLAGRTETQYF.

This clone was seen a single time. The chain combines TRBV7-9 with TRBJ2-3; tentatively, D is TRBD1 (5 bases). Germline loops: CDR1 SEHNR, CDR2 FQNEAQ (reference sequence). CDR3 length: 15 amino acids. The germline V and J ends were trimmed by 0 bases and 4 bases, with 11 bases remaining between them. The CDR3 loop is CASSLAAGRSDTQYF. The CDR3 DNA reads as TGTGCCAGCAGCTTAGCGGCAGGGCGTTCAGATACGCAGTATTTT.

The V call is TRBV6-6, the J call TRBJ2-7; tentatively, D is TRBD1 (6 bases). The CDR3 is 11 amino acids. Trimming took 6 bases from V and 4 from J, leaving 7 bases between them. From germline, CDR1 is MNHNY and CDR2 SVGAGI (reference sequence). CDR3 amino acids: CASRQGYEQYF. The CDR3 DNA is TGTGCCAGCAGGCAGGGGTACGAGCAGTACTTC.

The V call is TRBV5-1, the J call TRBJ1-4; no firm D call. Trimming stripped 6 bases from V and 7 bases from J, with 13 bases between. The CDR3 totals 13 residues. Germline values: CDR1 SGHRS, CDR2 YFSETQ. DNA of the CDR3: TGCGCCAGCACCAGAGGTGGTAGTGAAAAACTGTTTTTT. Its translation is CASTRGGSEKLFF.

The chain carries TRBV28 and TRBJ2-7; D is possibly TRBD2 (6 bases). V was shortened by 2 bases and J by 1 base, with 12 bases between the two germline ends. The CDR3 is 15 amino acids. Germline loops: CDR1 MDHEN, CDR2 SYDVKM. The chain's CDR3 is CASSLVVAGSYEQYF. CDR3 coding DNA: TGTGCCAGCAGTTTAGTTGTGGCGGGGTCCTACGAGCAGTACTTC.

This chain uses TRBV5-1 with TRBJ2-7; 10 bases are shared with TRBD2. Germline V CDR1 and CDR2: SGHRS, YFSETQ. The J segment lost 7 bases and the V segment lost 1 base, leaving 17 bases of the junction unmatched. The CDR3 extends over 18 amino acids. The DNA of the CDR3 is TGCGCCAGCAGCTTGTCCCGGACTAGCGGCTCCGCTTTGGGGGAGCAGTACTTC. It codes for CASSLSRTSGSALGEQYF.

The chain recombines TRBV14 with TRBJ1-6; the match to TRBD1 covers 12 bases. The V gene end was trimmed by 4 bases and the J gene end by 9 bases; junction bases not matched to a gene: 7. The CDR3 sequence is 16 residues long. Germline-derived CDR1 and CDR2 are SGHDN and FVKESK. CDR3 DNA: TGTGCCAGCAGCCGGGGACAGGGGGCGCTCGGTTCACCCCTCCACTTT. Translated, it gives CASSRGQGALGSPLHF.